One and the same sample provided the 23 T cell receptor beta chains below, sequenced in a study of cytomegalovirus exposure and HLA in healthy donors. PCR used 60 Vbeta primers and 13 Jbeta primers. Libraries were prepared by immunoSEQ multiplex PCR; TCRdb keeps only in-frame clonotypes and omits some of them. The sample consists of 110,000 to 150,000 clones, more than 8% of them appearing once. Sequenced: PBMCs. These receptor sequences come from a man aged 50-60 years in good health and CMV-seronegative.

The chain recombines TRBV5-1 with TRBJ2-1; 10 bases are shared with TRBD1. With 5 bases clipped from V and 10 bases from J, the junction kept 3 bases outside the gene matches. There are 12 residues in the CDR3. CDR1 is SGHRS, CDR2 YFSETQ, per germline. In nucleotides, the CDR3 is TGCGCCAGCAGAGGGACAGGGGACGAGCAGTTCTTC. It yields the protein CASRGTGDEQFF.

This clone was detected a few times. This chain uses TRBV28 with TRBJ1-4, with TRBD1 matching 10 bases. The junction had 5 bases not matched to a gene; V was cut back by 4 bases and J by 6 bases. This CDR3 has 15 residues. CDR1 and CDR2 (germline): MDHEN, SYDVKM. CDR3 sequence: CASSSTGTGDEKLFF. The DNA for the CDR3 is TGTGCCAGCAGTTCCACCGGGACAGGGGATGAAAAACTGTTTTTT.

The chain uses TRBV4-2 and TRBJ2-3, with 13 bases identical to TRBD2. Trimming removed 3 bases from V and 2 bases from J; junction bases left unmatched: 11. Germline V gives CDR1 LGHNA, CDR2 YNFKEQ. The CDR3 loop spans 19 amino acids. This chain's CDR3 is CASSHHKRTSGRITDTQYF. The DNA for the CDR3 is TGTGCCAGCAGCCACCACAAAAGGACTAGCGGGAGAATCACAGATACGCAGTATTTT.

The chain combines TRBV20-1 with TRBJ1-1; weak D call: TRBD1 (5 bases). The CDR3 extends over 11 amino acids. CDR1 is DFQATT, CDR2 SNEGSKA, per germline (reference sequence). V was clipped by 7 bases and J by 4 bases, with 10 bases between them. The CDR3 spells CSGAGPTEAFF. DNA for the CDR3: TGCAGTGGGGCAGGGCCCACTGAAGCTTTCTTT.

This clone appeared a few times. The V and J genes are TRBV6-1 and TRBJ2-5; TRBD2 matches 10 bases. This CDR3 has 17 amino acids. V was clipped by 1 base and J by 4 bases; unmatched bases: 9. Germline CDR1 MNHNS, CDR2 SASEGT. Here the CDR3 reads CASSEEPAGGPGETQYF. Written as DNA, the CDR3 is TGTGCCAGCAGTGAAGAGCCAGCGGGGGGGCCTGGAGAGACCCAGTACTTC.

The V gene is TRBV30, the J gene TRBJ1-6; 7 bases fit TRBD1. The CDR3 is 12 residues long. Germline CDR1 GTSNPN, CDR2 SVGIG (reference sequence). Losses at the gene ends were 6 bases for V and 5 bases for J; bases not matched to a gene: 1. CDR3 nucleotides: TGTGCCTGTACAGGGGATAATTCACCCCTCCACTTT. Protein product: CACTGDNSPLHF.

This clone was observed a few times. V usage is TRBV19 and J usage is TRBJ2-7, with D unresolved. The CDR3 totals 16 residues. The germline V and J ends were trimmed by 3 bases and 2 bases, with 17 bases remaining between them. In germline, CDR1 is LNHDA, CDR2 SQIVND (reference sequence). CDR3 nucleotide sequence: TGTGCCAGTAGTATCAGTCGGTCAGCGCGAGCCTACGAGCAGTACTTC. Its protein product is CASSISRSARAYEQYF.

Points on this clone: Germline and junction disagree at one end, which may indicate a read error. CDR3 sequence: CASNIGGGGTHHPQHF. CDR3 in DNA: TGTGCCAGCAACATTGGGGGGGGTGGAACCCATCACCCCCAGCATTTT. The rearrangement links TRBV28 to TRBJ1-5; tentative D call: TRBD1 (5 bases). The CDR3 covers 16 residues. Germline lookup yields CDR1 MDHEN and CDR2 SYDVKM.

This clone has a handful of counts. The chain employs TRBV7-9 and TRBJ2-7, with TRBD1 identical over 9 bases. This CDR3 comprises 15 residues. Trimming at V came to 5 bases and at J to 2 bases, leaving 7 bases not matched to a gene. The germline V gene encodes CDR1 SEHNR and CDR2 FQNEAQ (reference sequence). CDR3 in amino acids: CASSRGTGLPYEQYF. CDR3 in DNA: TGTGCCAGCAGCCGCGGGACAGGGCTACCCTACGAGCAGTACTTC.

This clone was detected a few times. This chain connects TRBV10-3 to TRBJ2-7, with TRBD2 matching 7 bases. V dropped 3 bases and J dropped 4; count of bases not matched to a gene: 3. CDR1 is ENHRY and CDR2 is SYGVKD in the germline V gene. CDR3 length: 13 residues. The CDR3 nucleotides read TGTGCCATCAGTGACCGACTAGCATACGAGCAGTACTTC. It yields the protein CAISDRLAYEQYF.

The chain is built from TRBV19 and TRBJ2-7, with 7 bases aligning to TRBD2. CDR3 length: 13 residues. V was clipped by 8 bases and J by 3 bases; unmatched bases: 7. Looked up from germline, CDR1 is LNHDA and CDR2 is SQIVND (reference sequence). CDR3 in amino acids: CASGGGPYYEQYF. The CDR3 region has the DNA TGTGCCAGTGGGGGGGGTCCGTACTACGAGCAGTACTTC.

The rearrangement links TRBV11-2 to TRBJ1-3; weak D call: TRBD1 (6 bases). The ends were cut back, 5 bases at V and 4 bases at J, with 12 bases in the middle. The CDR3 is made up of 14 amino acids. From germline, CDR1 is SGHAT and CDR2 FQNNGV. The CDR3 sequence is CASSAQGYGNTIYF. The DNA for the CDR3 is TGTGCCAGCAGCGCTCAGGGGTACGGAAACACCATATATTTT. Filled out from reference TRBV11-2 and TRBJ1-3, the complete variable domain reads EAGVAQSPRYKIIEKRQSVAFWCNPISGHATLYWYQQILGQGPKLLIQFQNNGVVDDSQLPKDRFSAERLKGVDSTLKIQPAKLEDSAVYLCASSAQGYGNTIYFGEGSWLTVV.

This clone was detected a few times. V gene TRBV7-6 combines with J gene TRBJ2-7; weak D call: TRBD1 (5 bases). Per germline, CDR1 SGHVS and CDR2 FNYEAQ. V lost 5 bases and J 3 bases, leaving 14 bases between the germline ends. The CDR3 has 14 residues. The CDR3 protein is CASSQGGADYEQYF. For the CDR3, the DNA is TGTGCCAGCAGCCAGGGCGGAGCTGACTACGAGCAGTACTTC. The entire variable domain, with the rest obtained from reference TRBV7-6 and TRBJ2-7, is as follows: GAGVSQSPRYKVTKRGQDVALRCDPISGHVSLYWYRQALGQGPEFLTYFNYEAQQDKSGLPNDRFSAERPEGSISTLTIQRTEQRDSAMYRCASSQGGADYEQYFGPGTRLTVT.

The gene calls are TRBV9 and TRBJ2-3; the D is unclear. CDR3 size: 13 residues. Germline CDR1 is SGDLS and CDR2 is YYNGEE. With 0 bases removed from V and 2 bases from J, the gap between germline ends came to 4 bases. The DNA for the CDR3 is TGTGCCAGCAGCGTAGCGGTCACAGATACGCAGTATTTT. It codes for CASSVAVTDTQYF. The complete variable domain, with remaining parts taken from reference TRBV9 and TRBJ2-3, reads DSGVTQTPKHLITATGQRVTLRCSPRSGDLSVYWYQQSLDQGLQFLIQYYNGEERAKGNILERFSAQQFPDLHSELNLSSLELGDSALYFCASSVAVTDTQYFGPGTRLTVL.

This clone showed up just a few times. The V gene is TRBV6-6, the J gene TRBJ2-5, with a weak D call TRBD1 (5 bases). Germline assignment: CDR1 MNHNY and CDR2 SVGAGI (reference sequence). Trimming cost V 2 bases and J 5 bases, with 12 bases left between them. The length of the CDR3 is 14 residues. The CDR3 DNA is TGTGCCAGCAGTTACCAGTCTGGGGCGGAGACCCAGTACTTC. Translating it yields CASSYQSGAETQYF.

The chain employs TRBV10-1 and TRBJ2-1; 13 bases map to TRBD2. With 6 bases clipped from V and 6 bases from J, the junction kept 5 bases outside the gene matches. CDR3 length: 15 amino acids. Germline CDR1 WNHNN, CDR2 SYGVQD (reference sequence). CDR3 sequence reads: CASSRTSGGVNEQFF. For the CDR3, the DNA is TGCGCCAGCAGCCGGACTAGCGGGGGAGTCAATGAGCAGTTCTTC.

This clone was counted only a few times. The chain has TRBV7-3 and TRBJ1-6; perhaps TRBD1 as D (6 bases). V was shortened by 4 bases and J by 7 bases, with 11 bases between the two germline ends. CDR3 size: 14 residues. CDR1 is SGHTA and CDR2 is FQGTGA in the germline V gene. This CDR3 is CASSSGTSNSPLHF. The CDR3, as DNA: TGTGCCAGCAGCTCCGGGACATCCAATTCACCCCTCCACTTT.

There are a few counts of this clone. This rearrangement joins TRBV10-2 to TRBJ1-2; the match to TRBD1 covers 9 bases. CDR1 and CDR2 (germline): WSHSY, SAAADI. The V and J ends lost 2 bases and 4 bases, in that order; junction bases with no gene match: 5. This CDR3 spans 15 amino acids. CDR3 amino acids: CASSEGTGMVYGYTF. The CDR3 DNA sequence: TGCGCCAGCAGTGAGGGGACAGGGATGGTCTATGGCTACACCTTC.

The sample holds a few counts of this clone. This chain uses TRBV5-8 with TRBJ2-7, with 13 bases identical to TRBD2. The germline V gene encodes CDR1 SGHTS and CDR2 YDEGEE. J gave up 5 bases and V 0 bases, and 5 bases lay outside the gene matches. The CDR3 length is 16 residues. The CDR3 bases are TGTGCCAGCAGCTTGGGACTAGCGGGAGGTCTCAACGAGCAGTACTTC. Amino acid sequence: CASSLGLAGGLNEQYF. The whole variable domain, remainder taken from reference TRBV5-8 and TRBJ2-7, is EAGVTQSPTHLIKTRGQQATLRCSPISGHTSVYWYQQALGLGLQFLLWYDEGEERNRGNFPPRFSGRQFPNYSSELNVNALELEDSALYLCASSLGLAGGLNEQYFGPGTRLTVT.

The genes are TRBV13 and TRBJ1-3, with 8 bases that match TRBD1. CDR3 length: 15 residues. J lost 0 bases, V lost 7 bases, and 5 bases had no gene match. Per germline, CDR1 PRHDT and CDR2 FYEKMQ (reference sequence). CDR3 residues: CASTGTGLSGNTIYF. In nucleotides, the CDR3 is TGTGCCAGCACCGGGACAGGACTCTCTGGAAACACCATATATTTT.

Written as DNA, the CDR3 is TGCGCCAGCAGCGAGACTAGCGGGGGGGCGTTCGAGCAGTACTTC. It translates to CASSETSGGAFEQYF. The chain is built from TRBV5-1 and TRBJ2-7; 14 bases agree with TRBD2. The length of the CDR3 is 15 residues. Trimming at V came to 4 bases and at J to 6 bases, leaving 6 bases not matched to a gene. The germline V gene has CDR1 SGHRS and CDR2 YFSETQ.

The chain joins TRBV5-1 to TRBJ2-1; TRBD1 matches 7 bases. Losses at the gene ends were 0 bases for V and 4 bases for J; bases not matched to a gene: 4. Germline CDR1 is SGHRS and CDR2 is YFSETQ. The CDR3 extends over 15 amino acids. The DNA of the CDR3 is TGCGCCAGCAGCTTGGCCGGGACAGAGTACAATGAGCAGTTCTTC. Residues: CASSLAGTEYNEQFF.

This clone appeared a few times. The chain recombines TRBV4-1 with TRBJ2-1; TRBD2 matches at 12 bases. J lost 2 bases, V lost 2 bases, and 4 bases had no gene match. Germline-derived CDR1 and CDR2 are MGHRA and YSYEKL. The CDR3 has 17 residues. This chain's CDR3 is CASSQQGLAGAYNEQFF. The CDR3 coding sequence is TGCGCCAGCAGCCAACAGGGACTAGCGGGCGCCTACAATGAGCAGTTCTTC.